Each of the 14 T cell receptor beta chains below was sequenced from the same sample in a study of graft-versus-host responses after intestinal transplantation (dated by TCRdb to the early 2020s). The library was made by the immunoSEQ multiplex PCR assay. TCRdb carries this immuneACCESS record with in-frame sequences only. Its versions omit some clonotypes, under half of them owing to an unresolved V gene in the studies checked, with the rest unexplained. This sample holds some 35,000 clones; roughly 95% were observed only once. Around 0.2% of the sample comes from the top ten. For these TCRs, the target antigens are not known. Per the publication, the time point label means: cells obtained before transplantation from donor or recipient. This specimen was unstimulated CD4+ T cells sorted from spleen or lymph node cells, taken before transplant. The receptor set was obtained from a human donor who was the organ donor for an intestinal transplant.

With respect to this clone: At one end the junction does not follow the germline gene, possibly because of a read error. This sequence joins TRBV27 and TRBJ2-7; 7 bases match TRBD1. The germline V gene has CDR1 MNHEY and CDR2 SMNVEV (reference sequence). This CDR3 has 15 amino acids. For the CDR3, the DNA is TGTGCCAGCCGTTTAGGGGGCGCTGGACTGAGCGAGCAGTACTTC. Protein sequence: CASRLGGAGLSEQYF.

Written as DNA, the CDR3 is TGTGCCAGCAGTCCAAGGACAGGCCCTAATCAGCCCCAGCATTTT. This translates into CASSPRTGPNQPQHF. The chain couples TRBV6-1 to TRBJ1-5; 7 bases map to TRBD1. This CDR3 spans 15 amino acids. V gave up 5 bases and J gave up 4 bases; unmatched junction bases: 8. From germline, CDR1 is MNHNS and CDR2 SASEGT.

The J gene is TRBJ1-5, the V gene TRBV6-5; D uncertain. Germline-derived CDR1 and CDR2 are MNHEY and SVGAGI. There are 13 residues in the CDR3. V was cut by 0 bases and J by 4 bases, with 4 bases left in between. The CDR3 bases are TGTGCCAGCAGTTACTCAGAGAATCAGCCCCAGCATTTT. Protein product: CASSYSENQPQHF.

This chain connects TRBV19 to TRBJ2-1, with D possibly being TRBD2 (7 bases). The CDR3 is 16 amino acids. V lost 5 bases and J lost 1, with 15 bases in between. Germline lookup yields CDR1 LNHDA and CDR2 SQIVND (reference sequence). The CDR3 protein is CASSWGGAWSYNEQFF. CDR3 in DNA: TGTGCCAGTAGTTGGGGGGGGGCCTGGTCCTACAATGAGCAGTTCTTC.

The chain employs TRBV18 and TRBJ1-1; TRBD1 is a possible D gene (5 bases). The CDR3 runs 14 residues. V lost 5 bases, J lost 4 bases, and 14 bases lay in between. Germline V gives CDR1 KGHSH, CDR2 LQKENI. In DNA, the CDR3 is TGTGCCAGCTCATCTACAGGTTGGGGCACTGAAGCTTTCTTT. Its protein product is CASSSTGWGTEAFF.

This chain links TRBV6-5 with TRBJ2-3; 7 bases are a match to TRBD2. The CDR3 spans 13 residues. Trimming removed 6 bases from V and 1 base from J; junction bases left unmatched: 1. Germline lookup yields CDR1 MNHEY and CDR2 SVGAGI. CDR3 nucleotide sequence: TGTGCCAGCAGGGCGGGGGGCACAGATACGCAGTATTTT. It specifies CASRAGGTDTQYF.

V and J are TRBV6-5 and TRBJ2-5; unclear D gene. Trimming cost V 0 bases and J 1 base, with 0 bases left between them. CDR3 length: 12 amino acids. Germline-derived CDR1 and CDR2 are MNHEY and SVGAGI. CDR3 nucleotide sequence: TGTGCCAGCAGTTACTCCCAAGAGACCCAGTACTTC. It yields the protein CASSYSQETQYF.

The chain employs TRBV9 and TRBJ2-5; D gene unclear. The CDR3 extends over 15 amino acids. V was trimmed by 4 bases and J by 2 bases, leaving 15 bases between them. Germline values: CDR1 SGDLS, CDR2 YYNGEE. The CDR3 DNA is TGTGCCAGCAGCCTCCTTAGGGTGAAACAAGAGACCCAGTACTTC. Amino acid sequence: CASSLLRVKQETQYF.

The chain is built from TRBV5-4 and TRBJ2-7; tentatively, D is TRBD1 (7 bases). Between the trimmed V and J ends, which lost 4 bases and 6 bases, there was a span of 14 bases. Germline lookup yields CDR1 SGHNT and CDR2 YYREEE (reference sequence). The CDR3 is 13 amino acids. CDR3: CASSQTQGGEQYF. CDR3 coding DNA: TGTGCCAGCAGCCAGACCCAGGGGGGCGAGCAGTACTTC.

The J gene is TRBJ1-4, the V gene TRBV19; 10 bases line up with TRBD1. The CDR3 extends over 14 amino acids. The junction had 4 bases not matched to a gene; V was cut back by 5 bases and J by 7 bases. The germline V gene has CDR1 LNHDA and CDR2 SQIVND (reference sequence). The chain's CDR3 is CASSSTGGGEKLFF. The CDR3, as DNA: TGTGCCAGTAGTTCGACAGGGGGCGGTGAAAAACTGTTTTTT.

J is TRBJ2-5 and V is TRBV28; a possible D gene is TRBD1 (5 bases). This CDR3 has 14 amino acids. V was trimmed by 0 bases and J by 1 base, leaving 6 bases between them. The V gene's germline CDR1 is MDHEN and CDR2 SYDVKM. DNA for the CDR3: TGTGCCAGCAGTTTATGGGGGCCCCAAGAGACCCAGTACTTC. It yields the protein CASSLWGPQETQYF.

This chain joins TRBV5-6 and TRBJ1-6, with 7 nucleotides matching TRBD1. Germline CDR1 is SGHDT and CDR2 is YYEEEE. The CDR3 has 14 residues. J was trimmed by 9 bases and V by 4 bases; bases with no gene match: 7. As DNA, the CDR3 is TGTGCCAGCAGCCCGGGACAGCGGGGTTCACCCCTCCACTTT. Amino acids: CASSPGQRGSPLHF. Drawing the rest from reference TRBV5-6 and TRBJ1-6, the complete variable domain is DAGVTQSPTHLIKTRGQQVTLRCSPKSGHDTVSWYQQALGQGPQFIFQYYEEEERQRGNFPDRFSGHQFPNYSSELNVNALLLGDSALYLCASSPGQRGSPLHFGNGTRLTVT.

This chain joins TRBV5-1 and TRBJ2-1; D is unclear. Between the trimmed V and J ends, which lost 1 base and 1 base, there was a span of 3 bases. Germline V gene data show CDR1 as SGHRS and CDR2 as YFSETQ. The CDR3 contains 13 residues. The chain's CDR3 is CASSLTSYNEQFF. Written as DNA, the CDR3 is TGCGCCAGCAGCTTGACATCCTACAATGAGCAGTTCTTC.

The chain carries TRBV20-1 and TRBJ2-7; no clear D. CDR1 is DFQATT, CDR2 SNEGSKA, per germline (reference sequence). Trimming left V 4 bases short and J 3 bases short, with 4 bases between. The CDR3 loop spans 10 amino acids. The CDR3 sequence is CSAKNYEQYF. CDR3 sequence (DNA): TGCAGTGCTAAAAACTACGAGCAGTACTTC.